This TCR beta chain was sequenced in a study of OX40 agonist ivuxolimab in advanced cancers. Study summary: With ivuxolimab, an agonistic anti-OX40 (CD134) antibody, patients were treated. Three patients responded partially, comprising one with hepatocellular carcinoma and two with cutaneous melanoma.

Some clones are missing from TCRdb's copy, which holds only in-frame ones; the method was immunoSEQ multiplex PCR. The sample lists tens of thousands of clones, 84% occurring once. This clone was observed a single time. The sequence was obtained from an adult with an advanced solid tumor such as melanoma, head and neck, liver or kidney cancer. The sample here was CD4+ or CD8+ T cells sorted from blood, taken in a trial of the OX40 agonist ivuxolimab.

CDR3 bases: TGTGCCAGTAGTATCGGATGGACAGGGGGCTACAATGAGCAGTTCTTC. This sequence encodes CASSIGWTGGYNEQFF. J is TRBJ2-1 and V is TRBV19, with TRBD1 matching over 10 bases. CDR3 length: 16 residues. V trimming: 3 bases; J trimming: 3 bases; junction bases outside the gene matches: 5. Germline V gene sequence: CDR1 LNHDA, CDR2 SQIVND (reference sequence).